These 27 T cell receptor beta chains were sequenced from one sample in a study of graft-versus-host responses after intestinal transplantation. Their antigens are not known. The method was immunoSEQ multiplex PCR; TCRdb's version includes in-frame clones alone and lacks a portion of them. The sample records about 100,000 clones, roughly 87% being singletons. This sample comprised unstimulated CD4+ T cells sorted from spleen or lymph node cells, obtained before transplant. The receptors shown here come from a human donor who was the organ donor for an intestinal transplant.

The CDR3 spells CAWSPQGNSPLHF. The CDR3 DNA reads TGTGCCTGGAGTCCCCAGGGGAATTCACCCCTCCACTTT. The chain combines TRBV30 with TRBJ1-6; possibly TRBD1 for D (6 bases). Looked up from germline, CDR1 is GTSNPN and CDR2 is SVGIG (reference sequence). The CDR3 sequence is 13 residues long. Trimming left V 2 bases short and J 7 bases short, with 9 bases between.

The DNA of the CDR3 is TGTGCCAGCACCCCGGGACTAGCGGGCTCCTACGAGCAGTACTTC. Amino acid sequence: CASTPGLAGSYEQYF. This chain joins TRBV7-9 and TRBJ2-7, with 12 bases fitting TRBD2. CDR3 length: 15 amino acids. In germline, CDR1 is SEHNR, CDR2 FQNEAQ (reference sequence). Trimming at V came to 7 bases and at J to 0 bases, leaving 4 bases not matched to a gene.

The CDR3 spells CASSQDLAGPPYEQYF. Written as DNA, the CDR3 is TGCGCCAGCAGCCAAGATCTTGCGGGGCCACCCTACGAGCAGTACTTC. The V call is TRBV4-1, the J call TRBJ2-7; possible D gene TRBD2, 6 bases. The CDR3 is 16 amino acids. Germline CDR1 MGHRA, CDR2 YSYEKL. V lost 0 bases and J 2 bases, leaving 14 bases between the germline ends.

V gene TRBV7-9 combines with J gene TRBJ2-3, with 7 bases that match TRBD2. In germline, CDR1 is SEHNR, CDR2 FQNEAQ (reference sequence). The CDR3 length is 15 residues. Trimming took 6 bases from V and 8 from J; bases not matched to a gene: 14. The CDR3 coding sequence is TGTGCCAGCAGTGCAAGCGGGGCCGCCACCCGTACGCAGTATTTT. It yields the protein CASSASGAATRTQYF.

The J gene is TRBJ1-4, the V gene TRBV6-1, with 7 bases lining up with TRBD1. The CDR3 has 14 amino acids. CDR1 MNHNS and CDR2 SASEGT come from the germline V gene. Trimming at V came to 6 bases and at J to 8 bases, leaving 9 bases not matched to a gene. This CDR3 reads CASRGWTGGEKLFF. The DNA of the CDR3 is TGTGCCAGCAGGGGCTGGACAGGCGGGGAAAAACTGTTTTTT.

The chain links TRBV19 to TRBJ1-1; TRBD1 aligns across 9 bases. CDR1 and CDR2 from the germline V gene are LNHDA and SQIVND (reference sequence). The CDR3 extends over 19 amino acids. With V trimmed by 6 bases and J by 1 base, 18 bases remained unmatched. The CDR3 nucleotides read TGTGCCAGTAGCCCAAATGGGGTGATGGGGACAGGGTGGAACACTGAAGCTTTCTTT. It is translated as CASSPNGVMGTGWNTEAFF.

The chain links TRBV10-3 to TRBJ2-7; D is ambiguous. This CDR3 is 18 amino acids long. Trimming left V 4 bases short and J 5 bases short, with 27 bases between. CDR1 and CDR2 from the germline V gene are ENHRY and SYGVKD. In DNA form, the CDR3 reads TGTGCCATCAGTGTTAGTGGGCCGGGTGGGGATTCGATGCACGAGCAGTACTTC. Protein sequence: CAISVSGPGGDSMHEQYF.

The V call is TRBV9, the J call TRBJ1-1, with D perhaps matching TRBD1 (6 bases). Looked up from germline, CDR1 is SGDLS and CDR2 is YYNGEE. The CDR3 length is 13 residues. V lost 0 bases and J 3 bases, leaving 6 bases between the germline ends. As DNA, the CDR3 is TGTGCCAGCAGCGTAGCAGGGGACACTGAAGCTTTCTTT. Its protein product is CASSVAGDTEAFF.

CDR3 sequence reads: CASINRRGMNTEAFF. The CDR3 bases are TGTGCCAGTATCAACCGAAGAGGAATGAACACTGAAGCTTTCTTT. The chain uses TRBV19 and TRBJ1-1; D is ambiguous. Trimming removed 7 bases from V and 0 bases from J, with 15 bases in between. The CDR3 length is 15 residues. The V gene's germline CDR1 is LNHDA and CDR2 SQIVND (reference sequence).

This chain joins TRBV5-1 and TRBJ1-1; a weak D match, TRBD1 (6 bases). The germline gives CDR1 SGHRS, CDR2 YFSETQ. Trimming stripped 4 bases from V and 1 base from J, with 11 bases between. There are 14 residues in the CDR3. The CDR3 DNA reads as TGCGCCAGCAGCGTGACAGGTTCGAACACTGAAGCTTTCTTT. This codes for CASSVTGSNTEAFF.

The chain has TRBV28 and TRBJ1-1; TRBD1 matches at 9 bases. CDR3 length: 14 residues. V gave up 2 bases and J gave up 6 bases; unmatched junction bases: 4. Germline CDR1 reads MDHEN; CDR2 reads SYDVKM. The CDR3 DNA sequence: TGTGCCAGCAGTTTAAGGGACAGGGTTTCTGAAGCTTTCTTT. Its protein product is CASSLRDRVSEAFF.

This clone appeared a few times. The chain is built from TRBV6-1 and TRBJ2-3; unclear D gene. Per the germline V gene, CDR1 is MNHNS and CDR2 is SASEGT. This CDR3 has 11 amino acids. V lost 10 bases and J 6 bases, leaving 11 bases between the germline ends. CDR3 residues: CATSRRDTQYF. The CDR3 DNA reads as TGTGCCACCTCCCGTAGGGATACGCAGTATTTT.

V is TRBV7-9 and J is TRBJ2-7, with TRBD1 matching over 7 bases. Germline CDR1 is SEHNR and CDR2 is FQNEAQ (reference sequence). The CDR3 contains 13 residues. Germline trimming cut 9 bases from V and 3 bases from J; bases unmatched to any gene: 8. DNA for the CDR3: TGTGCCAGTAGAGGGACAGCCGGCTACGAGCAGTACTTC. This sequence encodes CASRGTAGYEQYF.

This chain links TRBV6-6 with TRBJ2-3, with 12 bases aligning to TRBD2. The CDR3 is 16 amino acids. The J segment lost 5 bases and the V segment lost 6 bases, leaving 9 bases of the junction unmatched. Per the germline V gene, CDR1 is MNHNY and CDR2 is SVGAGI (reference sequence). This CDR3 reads CASRTRTSGDQDTQYF. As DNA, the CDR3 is TGTGCCAGCAGAACCCGGACTAGCGGGGATCAAGATACGCAGTATTTT.

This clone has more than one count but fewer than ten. The CDR3 DNA sequence: TGTGCCAGCAGCGAGCAGAGGTACCAGCCCCAGCATTTT. It specifies CASSEQRYQPQHF. The chain couples TRBV6-1 to TRBJ1-5; D is uncertain. CDR3 size: 13 residues. Germline V gives CDR1 MNHNS, CDR2 SASEGT. V shed 6 bases and J shed 7 bases, with 13 bases lying between them.

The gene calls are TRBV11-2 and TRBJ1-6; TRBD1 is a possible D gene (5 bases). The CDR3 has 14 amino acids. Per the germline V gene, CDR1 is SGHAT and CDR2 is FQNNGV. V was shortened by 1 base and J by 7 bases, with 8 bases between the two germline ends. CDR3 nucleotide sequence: TGTGCCAGCAGCTTAGCCCAGGGAAATTCACCCCTCCACTTT. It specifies CASSLAQGNSPLHF.

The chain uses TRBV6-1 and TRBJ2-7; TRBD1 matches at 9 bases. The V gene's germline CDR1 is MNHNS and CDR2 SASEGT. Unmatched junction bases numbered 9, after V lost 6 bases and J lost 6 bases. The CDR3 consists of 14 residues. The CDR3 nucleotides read TGTGCCAGCAGGCGCGACAGGGGGTCTGCCGAGCAGTACTTC. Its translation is CASRRDRGSAEQYF.

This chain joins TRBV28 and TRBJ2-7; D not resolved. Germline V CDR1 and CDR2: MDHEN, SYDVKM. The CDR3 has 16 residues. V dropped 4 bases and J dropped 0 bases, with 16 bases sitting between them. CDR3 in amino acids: CASSSPAGSSSYEQYF. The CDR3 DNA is TGTGCCAGCAGTTCCCCAGCCGGGTCGAGCTCCTACGAGCAGTACTTC.

The DNA of the CDR3 is TGTGCCAGCAGGCGAGGCCGGGGGAACGAGCAGTACTTC. Its protein is CASRRGRGNEQYF. This rearrangement joins TRBV6-5 to TRBJ2-7; D may be TRBD2 (6 bases). Trimming shortened V by 6 bases and J by 5 bases, and 14 bases separated the two germline ends. Germline V gene data show CDR1 as MNHEY and CDR2 as SVGAGI. The CDR3 is 13 residues long.

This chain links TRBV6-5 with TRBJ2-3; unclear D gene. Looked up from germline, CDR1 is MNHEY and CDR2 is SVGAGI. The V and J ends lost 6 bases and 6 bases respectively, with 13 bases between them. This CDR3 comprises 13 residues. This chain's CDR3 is CASRAPRTDTQYF. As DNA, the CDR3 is TGTGCCAGCAGGGCGCCGAGGACCGATACGCAGTATTTT.

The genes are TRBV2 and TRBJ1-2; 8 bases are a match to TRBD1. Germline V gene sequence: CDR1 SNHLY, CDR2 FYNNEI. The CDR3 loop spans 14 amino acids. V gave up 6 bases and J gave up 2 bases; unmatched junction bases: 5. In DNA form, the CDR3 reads TGTGCCAGCAGCCCAAGGACAGGGAACTATGGCTACACCTTC. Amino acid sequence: CASSPRTGNYGYTF.

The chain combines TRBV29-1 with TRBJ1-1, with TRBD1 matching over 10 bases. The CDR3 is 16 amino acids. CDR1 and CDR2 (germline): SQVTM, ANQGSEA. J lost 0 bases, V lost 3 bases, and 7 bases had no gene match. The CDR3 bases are TGCAGCGTTGATACACGACAGGGGGCGATGAACACTGAAGCTTTCTTT. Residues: CSVDTRQGAMNTEAFF. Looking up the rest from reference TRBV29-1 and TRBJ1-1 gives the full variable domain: SAVISQKPSRDICQRGTSLTIQCQVDSQVTMMFWYRQQPGQSLTLIATANQGSEATYESGFVIDKFPISRPNLTFSTLTVSNMSPEDSSIYLCSVDTRQGAMNTEAFFGQGTRLTVV.

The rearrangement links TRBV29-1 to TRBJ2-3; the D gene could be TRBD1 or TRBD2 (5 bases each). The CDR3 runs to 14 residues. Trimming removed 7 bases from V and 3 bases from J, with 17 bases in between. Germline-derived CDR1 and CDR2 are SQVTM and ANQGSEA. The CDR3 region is CSAGRGDRTDTQYF. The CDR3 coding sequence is TGCAGCGCGGGACGGGGAGACCGAACAGATACGCAGTATTTT.

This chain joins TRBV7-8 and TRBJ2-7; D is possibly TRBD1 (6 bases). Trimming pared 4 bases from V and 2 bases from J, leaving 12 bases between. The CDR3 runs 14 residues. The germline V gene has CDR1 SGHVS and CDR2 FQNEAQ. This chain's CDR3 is CASSSDSYTYEQYF. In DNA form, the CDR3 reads TGTGCCAGCAGCTCGGACAGCTATACCTACGAGCAGTACTTC. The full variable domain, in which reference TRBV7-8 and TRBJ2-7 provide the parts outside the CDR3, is GAGVSQSPRYKVAKRGQDVALRCDPISGHVSLFWYQQALGQGPEFLTYFQNEAQLDKSGLPSDRFFAERPEGSVSTLKIQRTQQEDSAVYLCASSSDSYTYEQYFGPGTRLTVT.

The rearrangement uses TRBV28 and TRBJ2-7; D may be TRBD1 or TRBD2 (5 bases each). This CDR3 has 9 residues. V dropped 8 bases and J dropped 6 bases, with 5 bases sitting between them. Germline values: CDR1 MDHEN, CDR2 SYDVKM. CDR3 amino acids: CASGGEQYF. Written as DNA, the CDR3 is TGTGCCAGCGGGGGCGAGCAGTACTTC.

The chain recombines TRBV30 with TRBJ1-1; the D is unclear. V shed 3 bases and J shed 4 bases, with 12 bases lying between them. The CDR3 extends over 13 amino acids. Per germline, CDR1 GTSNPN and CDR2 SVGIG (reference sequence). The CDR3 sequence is CAWRLKGSTEAFF. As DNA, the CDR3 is TGTGCCTGGAGATTAAAAGGGAGCACTGAAGCTTTCTTT.

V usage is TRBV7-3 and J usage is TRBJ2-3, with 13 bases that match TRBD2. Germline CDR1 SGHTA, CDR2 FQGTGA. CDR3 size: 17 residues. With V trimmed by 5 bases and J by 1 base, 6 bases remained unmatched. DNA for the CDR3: TGTGCCAGCAGCCGGCTCGGGACTAGCGGGGGCACAGATACGCAGTATTTT. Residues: CASSRLGTSGGTDTQYF.